Below, 32 T cell receptor beta chains from the same sample are listed, as sequenced in a study of cytomegalovirus exposure and HLA in healthy donors. Researchers ran the PCR with 60 Vbeta and 13 Jbeta primers. The data were produced by immunoSEQ multiplex PCR, yet TCRdb's version contains in-frame clones alone and is incomplete. The sample consists of 90,000 to 130,000 clones, around 83% of them appearing once. The specimen was PBMCs. Every receptor here comes from a man aged 25-45 years in good health and CMV-seropositive.

V usage is TRBV20-1 and J usage is TRBJ1-2; D is unresolved. Germline assignment: CDR1 DFQATT and CDR2 SNEGSKA (reference sequence). The CDR3 runs 10 residues. The CDR3 spells CSGESDGYTF. The CDR3 DNA reads as TGCAGCGGAGAGTCGGATGGCTACACCTTC.

This clone was detected once. The chain combines TRBV5-6 with TRBJ2-4; D is possibly TRBD2 (6 bases). V was shortened by 4 bases and J by 8 bases, with 13 bases between the two germline ends. The CDR3 has 13 amino acids. Germline CDR1 is SGHDT and CDR2 is YYEEEE. Written as DNA, the CDR3 is TGTGCCAGCAGCGTATGGGGGGTCGACATTCAGTACTTC. It yields the protein CASSVWGVDIQYF.

V usage is TRBV19 and J usage is TRBJ2-1; 8 bases line up with TRBD2. Trimming cost V 10 bases and J 1 base; bases outside gene matches: 6. This CDR3 is built from 14 residues. Germline V gene data show CDR1 as LNHDA and CDR2 as SQIVND (reference sequence). The CDR3 DNA reads TGTGCCAACCGGCGGGAGGAATCCTACAATGAGCAGTTCTTC. It codes for CANRREESYNEQFF.

This clone was detected many times. V usage is TRBV27 and J usage is TRBJ2-5, with D unclear. The CDR3 extends over 14 amino acids. Per the germline V gene, CDR1 is MNHEY and CDR2 is SMNVEV (reference sequence). Trimming removed 5 bases from V and 4 bases from J, with 14 bases in between. CDR3 sequence: CASSRGTAGETQYF. CDR3 nucleotides: TGTGCCAGCAGTCGCGGCACCGCCGGAGAGACCCAGTACTTC.

This clone was observed a single time. This chain links TRBV27 with TRBJ2-3; D perhaps matches TRBD2 (7 bases). The CDR3 covers 16 residues. Looked up from germline, CDR1 is MNHEY and CDR2 is SMNVEV (reference sequence). V was cut by 6 bases and J by 2 bases, with 18 bases left in between. The CDR3 DNA reads TGTGCCAGCAGCGCAGGGGCTAGCGGTTACACAGATACGCAGTATTTT. This sequence encodes CASSAGASGYTDTQYF.

The chain couples TRBV5-4 to TRBJ2-1; 8 bases are shared with TRBD1. The CDR3 sequence is 15 residues long. The trim removed 9 bases at V and 0 bases at J, leaving 8 bases unmatched. Germline CDR1 SGHNT, CDR2 YYREEE (reference sequence). CDR3 sequence reads: CATQGAAFSYNEQFF. The CDR3 DNA is TGTGCCACCCAGGGGGCGGCCTTCTCCTACAATGAGCAGTTCTTC.

The chain employs TRBV29-1 and TRBJ2-4, with a tentative D call TRBD2 (6 bases). There are 14 residues in the CDR3. CDR1 is SQVTM, CDR2 ANQGSEA, per germline. Trimming stripped 3 bases from V and 6 bases from J, with 15 bases between. This chain's CDR3 is CSVDGPGLRNIQYF. The CDR3 DNA reads TGCAGCGTTGACGGCCCGGGACTTCGAAACATTCAGTACTTC.

The rearrangement links TRBV5-5 to TRBJ1-1; D remains unclear. V was pared by 0 bases and J by 4 bases, with 13 bases between. This CDR3 is 15 amino acids long. CDR1 is SGHKS, CDR2 YYEKEE, per germline (reference sequence). CDR3 nucleotide sequence: TGTGCCAGCAGCTTGGTGCTGGGGAGGGTCACTGAAGCTTTCTTT. As protein: CASSLVLGRVTEAFF.

In its sample, this clone was seen a few times. This rearrangement joins TRBV9 to TRBJ2-1; 7 bases are shared with TRBD2. Germline V lookup: CDR1 SGDLS, CDR2 YYNGEE. This CDR3 has 15 residues. The ends lost 3 bases at V and 0 bases at J; junction bases unmatched: 3. The CDR3 spells CASSERGSSYNEQFF. CDR3 nucleotides: TGTGCCAGCAGCGAGCGGGGCAGCTCCTACAATGAGCAGTTCTTC.

The rearrangement links TRBV7-9 to TRBJ2-2; TRBD1 is a possible D gene (5 bases). Per germline, CDR1 SEHNR and CDR2 FQNEAQ (reference sequence). The germline V and J ends were trimmed by 7 bases and 3 bases, with 9 bases remaining between them. CDR3 length: 13 amino acids. The CDR3 loop is CASTTVDTGELFF. In DNA form, the CDR3 reads TGTGCCAGCACGACAGTAGACACCGGGGAGCTGTTTTTT.

Turning to this clone: A junction boundary mismatches the germline segment, possibly from a read error. This rearrangement joins TRBV7-9 to TRBJ2-1; no definite D call. The CDR3 sequence is 16 residues long. CDR1 is SEHNR, CDR2 FQNEAQ, per germline (reference sequence). The CDR3 spells CSSSPRKGISYNEQFF. CDR3 DNA sequence: TGTTCCAGCAGCCCCAGGAAAGGTATTAGCTACAATGAGCAGTTCTTC.

The V gene is TRBV4-1, the J gene TRBJ1-1, with D possibly TRBD1 on 5 matching bases. Trimming took off 2 bases at V and 1 base at J, with 14 bases between the two ends. Germline CDR1 and CDR2: MGHRA and YSYEKL. CDR3 length: 16 residues. CDR3 in DNA: TGCGCCAGCAGCCAAAAAAGGGGTCGGAAGAACACTGAAGCTTTCTTT. It specifies CASSQKRGRKNTEAFF.

This chain connects TRBV11-3 to TRBJ2-1, with 12 bases fitting TRBD2. CDR3 length equals 17 residues. In germline, CDR1 is SGHNT, CDR2 YENEEA. V was pared by 2 bases and J by 4 bases, with 6 bases of the junction left unmatched. This CDR3 is CASSLTPTSGSYNEQFF. DNA for the CDR3: TGTGCCAGCAGCTTAACCCCGACTAGCGGGAGTTACAATGAGCAGTTCTTC.

In this sample, this clone turned up once. The V gene is TRBV11-2, the J gene TRBJ1-2; D is possibly TRBD1 (5 bases). CDR3 size: 14 residues. Germline CDR1 reads SGHAT; CDR2 reads FQNNGV. The V end lost 1 base, the J end lost 3 bases, and 9 bases lay between the germline ends. CDR3 sequence reads: CASSLGARDYGYTF. CDR3 nucleotides: TGTGCCAGCAGCTTAGGCGCCAGGGACTATGGCTACACCTTC.

The chain carries TRBV10-3 and TRBJ2-5; 13 bases fit TRBD2. The assigned J gene may be wrong: the sequence end matches TRBJ2-7 better. The length of the CDR3 is 14 residues. CDR1 and CDR2 from the germline V gene are ENHRY and SYGVKD. The CDR3 region has the DNA TGTGCCATCAGGTTGACTAGCGGGGGGCCCGAGCAGTACTTC. It encodes CAIRLTSGGPEQYF.

A few counts support this clone. V usage is TRBV21-1 and J usage is TRBJ1-2; the D segment call TRBD1 is taken from the table without a DNA check. TRBV21-1 is a listed pseudogene. This CDR3 contains 13 residues. The CDR3 sequence: CASSKDSLYGYTF. The CDR3 coding sequence is TGTGCCAGCAGCAAAGACAGCCTCTATGGCTACACCTTC.

This sequence joins TRBV19 and TRBJ2-5; 15 bases match TRBD2. The CDR3 length is 17 residues. The J segment lost 5 bases and the V segment lost 6 bases, leaving 10 bases of the junction unmatched. CDR1 is LNHDA, CDR2 SQIVND, per germline (reference sequence). CDR3 region: CASRSEGLAGGGETQYF. DNA of the CDR3: TGTGCCAGTAGATCCGAGGGACTAGCGGGAGGTGGGGAGACCCAGTACTTC.

This clone has a single count. The chain is built from TRBV30 and TRBJ1-4; D not certain. V was pared by 1 base and J by 4 bases, with 13 bases between. The CDR3 has 15 amino acids. Germline CDR1 is GTSNPN and CDR2 is SVGIG (reference sequence). CDR3 in DNA: TGTGCCTGGAGTGGGTCCCTGGGGAGTAATGAAAAACTGTTTTTT. It encodes CAWSGSLGSNEKLFF.

This clone was observed a few times. V gene TRBV7-8 combines with J gene TRBJ2-5; TRBD2 is a possible D gene (6 bases). CDR3 length equals 12 residues. V lost 1 base, J lost 9 bases, and 9 bases lay in between. CDR1 is SGHVS, CDR2 FQNEAQ, per germline. The CDR3 sequence: CASSLGGEAQYF. For the CDR3, the DNA is TGTGCCAGCAGCTTAGGGGGGGAGGCCCAGTACTTC. Full variable domain (rest looked up from reference TRBV7-8 and TRBJ2-5): GAGVSQSPRYKVAKRGQDVALRCDPISGHVSLFWYQQALGQGPEFLTYFQNEAQLDKSGLPSDRFFAERPEGSVSTLKIQRTQQEDSAVYLCASSLGGEAQYFGPGTRLLVL.

The CDR3, as DNA: TGTGCCAGTAGTATAACAGGGGTAGCAGCTAACTATGGCTACACCTTC. The encoded protein is CASSITGVAANYGYTF. The V and J genes are TRBV19 and TRBJ1-2; 7 bases fit TRBD1. V lost 2 bases, J lost 0 bases, and 6 bases stayed unmatched. The CDR3 consists of 16 residues. CDR1 and CDR2 (germline): LNHDA, SQIVND (reference sequence). Filled out from reference TRBV19 and TRBJ1-2, the complete variable domain reads DGGITQSPKYLFRKEGQNVTLSCEQNLNHDAMYWYRQDPGQGLRLIYYSQIVNDFQKGDIAEGYSVSREKKESFPLTVTSAQKNPTAFYLCASSITGVAANYGYTFGSGTRLTVV.

The chain uses TRBV2 and TRBJ2-3; D unclear. CDR1 is SNHLY and CDR2 is FYNNEI in the germline V gene. CDR3 size: 14 residues. Trimming removed 4 bases from V and 6 bases from J, with 14 bases in between. The CDR3 sequence: CASSARGADDTQYF. DNA of the CDR3: TGTGCCAGCAGTGCGCGAGGTGCAGATGATACGCAGTATTTT.

The chain links TRBV11-2 to TRBJ2-2; the match to TRBD1 covers 10 bases. CDR1 is SGHAT and CDR2 is FQNNGV in the germline V gene. The CDR3 is made up of 16 amino acids. Losses at the gene ends were 5 bases for V and 5 bases for J; bases not matched to a gene: 8. The CDR3 DNA reads as TGTGCCAGCAGCCGTACCGGGACAGGGGATACCGGGGAGCTGTTTTTT. Protein: CASSRTGTGDTGELFF.

The gene calls are TRBV6-4 and TRBJ1-2; 7 bases match TRBD1. This CDR3 contains 13 residues. V shed 3 bases, J shed 7 bases, and the junction held 5 bases outside the gene matches. Germline CDR1 is MRHNA and CDR2 is SNTAGT. CDR3 nucleotide sequence: TGTGCCAGCAGTGATACAGGGGCCCGTGGCTACACCTTC. It translates to CASSDTGARGYTF.

The rearrangement uses TRBV5-1 and TRBJ2-7; D perhaps matches TRBD1 (5 bases). Germline values: CDR1 SGHRS, CDR2 YFSETQ. The CDR3 length is 16 residues. Trimming removed 5 bases from V and 2 bases from J, with 20 bases in between. The CDR3 coding sequence is TGCGCCAGCAGTCCACTTTGGCCTGGGGCTACCTACGAGCAGTACTTC. Protein sequence: CASSPLWPGATYEQYF.

The J gene is TRBJ1-1, the V gene TRBV9; D remains unclear. Germline CDR1 SGDLS, CDR2 YYNGEE. The CDR3 totals 17 residues. V was trimmed by 0 bases and J by 4 bases, leaving 19 bases between them. The DNA of the CDR3 is TGTGCCAGCAGCGTAGATTCCCTGAGCCTCGGGGTCACTGAAGCTTTCTTT. This encodes CASSVDSLSLGVTEAFF.

The chain couples TRBV5-1 to TRBJ2-3, with TRBD2 matching over 8 bases. CDR1 SGHRS and CDR2 YFSETQ come from the germline V gene. The CDR3 loop spans 18 amino acids. V lost 0 bases to trimming and J lost 4 bases; unmatched junction nucleotides: 13. The CDR3 region has the DNA TGCGCCAGCAGCTTGGGTATCGGGAGGGCCCTCGGCCCAGATACGCAGTATTTT. Its protein is CASSLGIGRALGPDTQYF.

The rearrangement joins TRBV19 to TRBJ1-6; D is unresolved. The CDR3 loop spans 16 amino acids. Germline CDR1 LNHDA, CDR2 SQIVND (reference sequence). The ends were cut back, 0 bases at V and 6 bases at J, with 12 bases in the middle. CDR3 sequence reads: CASSIDSGVPNSPLHF. The DNA for the CDR3 is TGTGCCAGTAGTATAGATTCGGGAGTGCCTAATTCACCCCTCCACTTT.

This clone showed up just a few times. This chain joins TRBV7-9 and TRBJ2-1; D is perhaps TRBD2 (6 bases). CDR1 and CDR2 (germline): SEHNR, FQNEAQ (reference sequence). The CDR3 length is 15 residues. Between the trimmed V and J ends, which lost 5 bases and 7 bases, there was a span of 18 bases. The CDR3 region is CASSVGLRLGNEQFF. CDR3 nucleotide sequence: TGTGCCAGCAGCGTGGGACTTCGCCTTGGAAATGAGCAGTTCTTC.

The chain combines TRBV27 with TRBJ2-3; D not resolved. Trimming removed 2 bases from V and 3 bases from J, with 6 bases in between. The germline gives CDR1 MNHEY, CDR2 SMNVEV (reference sequence). CDR3 length: 13 residues. The CDR3 loop is CASSLLETDTQYF. CDR3 bases: TGTGCCAGCAGTTTACTCGAGACAGATACGCAGTATTTT.

The rearrangement uses TRBV6-1 and TRBJ2-7, with TRBD1 as a possible D gene (5 bases). Trimming pared 1 base from V and 5 bases from J, leaving 12 bases between. The CDR3 runs to 14 residues. The germline gives CDR1 MNHNS, CDR2 SASEGT. CDR3 protein: CASSEVPGINEQYV. Written as DNA, the CDR3 is TGTGCCAGCAGTGAAGTGCCAGGGATAAACGAGCAGTACGTC.

This sequence joins TRBV28 and TRBJ1-2, with 11 positions matching TRBD1. The CDR3 extends over 15 amino acids. V lost 7 bases, J lost 7 bases, and 11 bases stayed unmatched. CDR1 and CDR2 from the germline V gene are MDHEN and SYDVKM. The chain's CDR3 is CASTFYRTGGRGYTF. CDR3 nucleotides: TGTGCCAGCACCTTTTACCGGACAGGGGGCCGTGGCTACACCTTC.

CDR3: CASSAVGGKVIGNTIYF. The CDR3 region has the DNA TGTGCCAGTAGTGCTGTGGGGGGTAAGGTGATTGGAAACACCATATATTTT. V usage is TRBV19 and J usage is TRBJ1-3, with D possibly matching TRBD1 (5 bases). V dropped 5 bases and J dropped 3 bases, with 20 bases sitting between them. The CDR3 extends over 17 amino acids. Germline CDR1 LNHDA, CDR2 SQIVND (reference sequence).